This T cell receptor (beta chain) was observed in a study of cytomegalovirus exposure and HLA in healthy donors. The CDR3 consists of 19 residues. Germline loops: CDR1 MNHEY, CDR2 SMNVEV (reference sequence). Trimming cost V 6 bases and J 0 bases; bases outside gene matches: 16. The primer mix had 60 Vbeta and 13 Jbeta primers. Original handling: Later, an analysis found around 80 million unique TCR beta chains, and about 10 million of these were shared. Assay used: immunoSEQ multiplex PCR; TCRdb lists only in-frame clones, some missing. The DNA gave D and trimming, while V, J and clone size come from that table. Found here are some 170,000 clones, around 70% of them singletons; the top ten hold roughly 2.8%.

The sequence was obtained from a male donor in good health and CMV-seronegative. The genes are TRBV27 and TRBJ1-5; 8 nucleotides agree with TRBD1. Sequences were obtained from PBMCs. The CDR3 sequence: CASRALPGGAGYSNQPQHF. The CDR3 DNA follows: TGTGCCAGCAGGGCCCTTCCAGGGGGCGCCGGTTATAGCAATCAGCCCCAGCATTTT.